The 23 T cell receptor beta chains below all came from one sample that was sequenced in a study of blood T cell repertoires in COVID-19. Method: immunoSEQ multiplex PCR; TCRdb's copy keeps in-frame clones and lacks some. The table lists approximately 100,000 clones, roughly 90% of them singletons. Source material: peripheral blood. Receptors were obtained from an older woman with acute or convalescent COVID-19.

The chain couples TRBV18 to TRBJ1-5, with D perhaps matching TRBD1 (6 bases). The V end was cut by 6 bases, the J end by 1 base, with 10 bases between. Germline V CDR1 and CDR2: KGHSH, LQKENI. The CDR3 totals 14 residues. Written as DNA, the CDR3 is TGTGCCAGCTCGTTCAGGGGAAGCAATCAGCCCCAGCATTTT. Translating gives CASSFRGSNQPQHF. The variable domain in full, with the rest retrieved from reference TRBV18 and TRBJ1-5, is NAGVMQNPRHLVRRRGQEARLRCSPMKGHSHVYWYRQLPEEGLKFMVYLQKENIIDESGMPKERFSAEFPKEGPSILRIQQVVRGDSAAYFCASSFRGSNQPQHFGDGTRLSIL.

This rearrangement joins TRBV7-9 to TRBJ1-3; D possibly corresponds to TRBD1 (6 bases). Germline V gene sequence: CDR1 SEHNR, CDR2 FQNEAQ (reference sequence). The V and J ends lost 1 base and 2 bases respectively, with 6 bases between them. The CDR3 is made up of 14 amino acids. The DNA of the CDR3 is TGTGCCAGCAGCTTAGACAGGGCTGGAAACACCATATATTTT. This gives the protein CASSLDRAGNTIYF.

The CDR3, as DNA: TGTGCCAGCAGTGCGACCGGACTAGCGCGGGTGGAGACCCAGTACTTC. It yields the protein CASSATGLARVETQYF. The gene calls are TRBV6-1 and TRBJ2-5; 9 positions match TRBD2. V gave up 4 bases and J gave up 5 bases; unmatched junction bases: 11. This CDR3 spans 16 amino acids. CDR1 and CDR2 from the germline V gene are MNHNS and SASEGT.

The chain links TRBV3-1 (or the pseudogene TRBV3-2) to TRBJ2-5; D uncertain. V was trimmed by 8 bases and J by 4 bases, leaving 11 bases between them. The CDR3 extends over 12 amino acids. CDR1 is LGHDT, CDR2 YNNKEL, per germline (reference sequence). This CDR3 is CASGGRGETQYF. The CDR3 DNA reads TGTGCCAGCGGTGGCAGAGGAGAGACCCAGTACTTC.

The CDR3 is CATSRERVGYEQFF. The CDR3 nucleotides read TGTGCCACCAGCAGAGAGCGGGTGGGCTATGAGCAGTTCTTC. The V gene is TRBV15, the J gene TRBJ2-1, with D perhaps TRBD2 (5 bases). The CDR3 sequence is 14 residues long. V was trimmed by 0 bases and J by 8 bases, leaving 11 bases between them. Germline CDR1 is LNHNV and CDR2 is YYDKDF (reference sequence). The variable domain in full, with the rest retrieved from reference TRBV15 and TRBJ2-1, is DAMVIQNPRYQVTQFGKPVTLSCSQTLNHNVMYWYQQKSSQAPKLLFHYYDKDFNNEADTPDNFQSRRPNTSFCFLDIRSPGLGDTAMYLCATSRERVGYEQFFGPGTRLTVL.

This sequence joins TRBV3-1 (or the pseudogene TRBV3-2) and TRBJ1-4; TRBD1 agrees at 8 bases. There are 17 residues in the CDR3. Germline V gives CDR1 LGHDT, CDR2 YNNKEL (reference sequence). J lost 2 bases, V lost 4 bases, and 9 bases had no gene match. The CDR3 DNA sequence: TGTGCCAGCAGCCGTAGCACAGGGGGGTGGACTAATGAAAAACTGTTTTTT. Its protein product is CASSRSTGGWTNEKLFF.

The genes are TRBV28 and TRBJ1-1; the D is unclear. Germline V gene sequence: CDR1 MDHEN, CDR2 SYDVKM. V was trimmed by 6 bases and J by 10 bases, leaving 18 bases between them. The CDR3 sequence is 13 residues long. The CDR3 DNA follows: TGTGCCAGCAGCTCAGACACAACCCGGGGAGCTTTCTTT. As protein: CASSSDTTRGAFF.

This clone was detected only once. CDR3 sequence: CASSQSYEQYF. CDR3 nucleotide sequence: TGTGCCAGCAGCCAATCATACGAGCAGTACTTC. This sequence joins TRBV14 and TRBJ2-7; D ambiguous. This CDR3 is 11 amino acids long. Trimming pared 2 bases from V and 4 bases from J, leaving 3 bases between. The germline gives CDR1 SGHDN, CDR2 FVKESK.

The chain carries TRBV12-3 or TRBV12-4 and TRBJ1-2, with D maybe TRBD1 (6 bases). Deletions cut 3 bases from V and 6 bases from J, with 11 bases between. This CDR3 region has 13 residues. DNA of the CDR3: TGTGCCAGCAGTTTCACAGGGCGTAATGGCTACACCTTC. It encodes CASSFTGRNGYTF.

The chain is built from TRBV15 and TRBJ2-3; D gene uncertain. This CDR3 is built from 13 residues. Germline V gives CDR1 LNHNV, CDR2 YYDKDF (reference sequence). The V and J ends lost 0 bases and 14 bases respectively, with 15 bases between them. The CDR3 region has the DNA TGTGCCACCAGCAGAGATCCACTGGTTCTAAGGTATTTT. Its translation: CATSRDPLVLRYF.

The chain carries TRBV28 and TRBJ2-1; D unresolved. V lost 7 bases and J lost 6, with 7 bases in between. The CDR3 has 11 amino acids. The germline gives CDR1 MDHEN, CDR2 SYDVKM. The CDR3 nucleotides read TGTGCCAGCACCCACTTCAATGAGCAGTTCTTC. Translating it yields CASTHFNEQFF.

Points on this clone: Germline and junction disagree at one end, which may indicate a read error. The chain carries TRBV28 and TRBJ1-2, with D possibly matching TRBD1 (6 bases). This CDR3 has 13 amino acids. The germline CDR1 and CDR2 sequences are MDHEN and SYDVKM. The CDR3 nucleotides read TGTGCCAGCAGAACAGGGCGTAACGATGGCTACACCTTC. This translates into CASRTGRNDGYTF.

The rearrangement uses TRBV5-8 and TRBJ1-2, with TRBD1 matching 11 bases. Per germline, CDR1 SGHTS and CDR2 YDEGEE. V shed 3 bases, J shed 4 bases, and the junction held 5 bases outside the gene matches. The CDR3 covers 15 residues. CDR3 sequence: CASSSGTGGLYGYTF. The CDR3 nucleotides are TGTGCCAGCAGCTCCGGGACAGGGGGGCTCTATGGCTACACCTTC.

The chain carries TRBV10-2 and TRBJ2-1; TRBD2 is a possible D gene (6 bases). CDR1 is WSHSY, CDR2 SAAADI, per germline. This CDR3 is 13 amino acids long. The V gene lost 5 bases and the J gene lost 12 bases, with 17 bases spanning the gap. The CDR3 protein is CASSPGGPGGQFF. The DNA of the CDR3 is TGCGCCAGCAGTCCTGGCGGCCCCGGGGGGCAGTTCTTC.

This chain links TRBV28 with TRBJ2-5, with 12 bases matching TRBD2. The germline CDR1 and CDR2 sequences are MDHEN and SYDVKM. V lost 9 bases, J lost 5 bases, and 16 bases stayed unmatched. This CDR3 has 17 amino acids. CDR3 nucleotide sequence: TGTGCCAGAACAACGACTAGCGGGAGAGAGAGGAGGGAGACCCAGTACTTC. Translation: CARTTTSGRERRETQYF.

As DNA, the CDR3 is TGTGCCAGCAGCCATTATACAGGGGTTAAGCCAGATACGCAGTATTTT. Translation: CASSHYTGVKPDTQYF. The chain recombines TRBV3-1 (or the pseudogene TRBV3-2) with TRBJ2-3; the match to TRBD1 covers 7 bases. Germline CDR1 is LGHDT and CDR2 is YNNKEL (reference sequence). This CDR3 has 16 amino acids. V was pared by 3 bases and J by 4 bases, with 10 bases of the junction left unmatched.

The chain carries TRBV5-1 and TRBJ2-6; 9 bases match TRBD1. The CDR3 loop spans 17 amino acids. The trim removed 7 bases at V and 0 bases at J, leaving 8 bases unmatched. Germline CDR1 and CDR2: SGHRS and YFSETQ. This CDR3 reads CASSAGQGSSGANVLTF. The CDR3 DNA sequence: TGCGCCAGCTCCGCCGGACAGGGGAGCTCTGGGGCCAACGTCCTGACTTTC.

The rearrangement links TRBV19 to TRBJ2-2; TRBD1 matches at 9 bases. This CDR3 contains 15 residues. Looked up from germline, CDR1 is LNHDA and CDR2 is SQIVND (reference sequence). V lost 8 bases to trimming and J lost 5 bases; unmatched junction nucleotides: 9. CDR3 DNA: TGTGCCAGTTTTCCGGGACAGGGCATAACCGGGGAGCTGTTTTTT. This gives the protein CASFPGQGITGELFF.

V usage is TRBV24-1 and J usage is TRBJ1-2; perhaps TRBD1 as D (6 bases). From germline, CDR1 is KGHDR and CDR2 SFDVKD. The germline V and J ends were trimmed by 1 base and 2 bases, with 7 bases remaining between them. CDR3 length equals 14 residues. CDR3 DNA sequence: TGTGCCACCAGTGATTTCGACAGGAACTATGGCTACACCTTC. Residues: CATSDFDRNYGYTF.

The chain couples TRBV4-1 to TRBJ1-1, with a possible D match to TRBD1 (6 bases). The V and J ends lost 1 base and 5 bases respectively, with 17 bases between them. This CDR3 contains 16 residues. Germline CDR1 MGHRA, CDR2 YSYEKL. CDR3 residues: CASSQAPGGRGTEAFF. In DNA form, the CDR3 reads TGCGCCAGCAGCCAAGCCCCCGGGGGGCGGGGAACTGAAGCTTTCTTT.

V and J are TRBV20-1 and TRBJ2-7, with TRBD2 identical over 8 bases. This CDR3 is 14 amino acids long. Germline V gives CDR1 DFQATT, CDR2 SNEGSKA (reference sequence). J gave up 2 bases and V 3 bases, and 6 bases lay outside the gene matches. CDR3 sequence (DNA): TGCAGTGCTAGTGGGCTAGCGGGTGCCTACGAGCAGTACGTC. It is translated as CSASGLAGAYEQYV.

As DNA, the CDR3 is TGCGCCAGCAGCCACCCCGGGACTAAGGGAGGCTACACCTTC. Translated, it gives CASSHPGTKGGYTF. This sequence joins TRBV4-1 and TRBJ1-2; tentatively, D is TRBD1 (5 bases). The V end lost 3 bases, the J end lost 8 bases, and 16 bases lay between the germline ends. Germline assignment: CDR1 MGHRA and CDR2 YSYEKL. This CDR3 spans 14 amino acids.

This clone has only a few counts. This chain joins TRBV12-2 and TRBJ2-7; no check of the table's D call, TRBD2, against the DNA was made. TRBV12-2 is annotated as a pseudogene. CDR3 size: 17 residues. CDR3 nucleotides: TGTGCAAGTCGCTTAGACCCCCCTAGATCCGGTCAATACGAGCAGTACTTC. As protein: CASRLDPPRSGQYEQYF.